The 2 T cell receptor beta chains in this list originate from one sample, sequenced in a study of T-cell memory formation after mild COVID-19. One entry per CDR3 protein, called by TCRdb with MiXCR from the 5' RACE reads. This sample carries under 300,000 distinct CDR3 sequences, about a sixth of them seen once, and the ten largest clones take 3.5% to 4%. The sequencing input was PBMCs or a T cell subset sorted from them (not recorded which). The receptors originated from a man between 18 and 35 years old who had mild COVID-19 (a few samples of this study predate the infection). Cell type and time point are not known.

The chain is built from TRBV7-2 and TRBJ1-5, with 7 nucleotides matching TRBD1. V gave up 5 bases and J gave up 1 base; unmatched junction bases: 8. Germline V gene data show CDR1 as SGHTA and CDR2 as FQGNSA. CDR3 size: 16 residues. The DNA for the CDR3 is TGTGCCAGCAGCCAGGGGGGAGTCGCGAGCAATCAGCCCCAGCATTTT. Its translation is CASSQGGVASNQPQHF. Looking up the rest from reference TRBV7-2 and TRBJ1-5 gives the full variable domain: GAGVSQSPSNKVTEKGKDVELRCDPISGHTALYWYRQSLGQGLEFLIYFQGNSAPDKSGLPSDRFSAERTGGSVSTLTIQRTQQEDSAVYLCASSQGGVASNQPQHFGDGTRLSIL.

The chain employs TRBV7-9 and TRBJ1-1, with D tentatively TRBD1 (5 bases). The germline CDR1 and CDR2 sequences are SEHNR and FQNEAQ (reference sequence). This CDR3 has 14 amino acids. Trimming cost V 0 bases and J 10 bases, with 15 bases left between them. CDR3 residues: CASSLAEGRLRAFF. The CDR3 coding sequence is TGTGCCAGCAGCTTAGCAGAGGGGAGATTGAGAGCTTTCTTT.